Below are 7 T cell receptor beta chains sequenced from a single sample in a study of T cells in Graves' hyperthyroidism and ophthalmopathy. The investigators amplified TCR beta CDR3 regions from RNA transcripts. With the HTBI primer set, the TCR CDR3 went through a first round of RT-PCR. Using its own MiXCR run on the multiplex PCR reads, TCRdb lists one record per CDR3 protein. The sample records some 500,000 distinct CDR3 sequences, approximately 25% being singletons. The sequenced sample was blood. These receptors were obtained from a woman in her 30s with Graves' ophthalmopathy.

J is TRBJ2-5 and V is TRBV5-1, with D possibly being TRBD1 or TRBD2 (6 bases each). The germline CDR1 and CDR2 sequences are SGHRS and YFSETQ. V lost 0 bases and J 7 bases, leaving 13 bases between the germline ends. This CDR3 region has 14 residues. The CDR3 DNA reads TGCGCCAGCAGCTTGGCGAACGGGGGCGGGACCCAGTACTTC. Translated: CASSLANGGGTQYF.

This clonotype was found a few times. The chain joins TRBV14 to TRBJ2-7; D unresolved. Deletions cut 0 bases from V and 8 bases from J, with 11 bases between. This CDR3 contains 13 residues. Per germline, CDR1 SGHDN and CDR2 FVKESK. The CDR3 nucleotides read TGTGCCAGCAGCCAAGATCTGGGAACAAAGCAGTACTTC. Residues: CASSQDLGTKQYF.

The rearrangement uses TRBV7-9 and TRBJ2-5, with D tentatively TRBD1 or TRBD2 (5 bases each). Germline values: CDR1 SEHNR, CDR2 FQNEAQ (reference sequence). Between the trimmed V and J ends, which lost 5 bases and 5 bases, there was a span of 18 bases. This CDR3 spans 15 amino acids. The CDR3 coding sequence is TGTGCCAGCAGCCTGGGACCGACCTTCGTTGAGACCCAGTACTTC. Residues: CASSLGPTFVETQYF.

The table lists this clonotype with a few counts. The rearrangement uses TRBV5-1 and TRBJ1-2; TRBD1 might be the D (5 bases). This CDR3 comprises 13 residues. The germline gives CDR1 SGHRS, CDR2 YFSETQ. Trimming removed 4 bases at V and 3 bases at J, with 10 bases between. CDR3 sequence reads: CASSPETDYGYTF. DNA for the CDR3: TGCGCCAGCAGCCCGGAGACAGACTATGGCTACACCTTC.

This clonotype was found a few times. The V call is TRBV25-1, the J call TRBJ1-1, with a weak D call TRBD1 (5 bases). The CDR3 consists of 12 residues. V lost 4 bases, J lost 3 bases, and 6 bases lay in between. In germline, CDR1 is MGHDK, CDR2 SYGVNS. The CDR3: CASSGTYTEAFF. For the CDR3, the DNA is TGTGCCAGCAGTGGGACATACACTGAAGCTTTCTTT.

This clonotype was observed a few times. A read error may explain this, as a much larger clone is one base away. The rearrangement uses TRBV20-1 and TRBJ2-4, with 7 bases matching TRBD1. The ends lost 6 bases at V and 14 bases at J; junction bases unmatched: 13. The CDR3 spans 12 residues. Germline values: CDR1 DFQATT, CDR2 SNEGSKA (reference sequence). DNA for the CDR3: TGCAGTGCCAAAGACAGGGTGGAAATTAAGTACTTC. This codes for CSAKDRVEIKYF.

This clonotype was detected many times. DNA for the CDR3: TGTGCCAGCAGTGAAGCAGGGGCGGCTTTCTTT. Translating gives CASSEAGAAFF. The gene calls are TRBV6-1 and TRBJ1-1, with a tentative D call TRBD1 (5 bases). This CDR3 contains 11 residues. CDR1 MNHNS and CDR2 SASEGT come from the germline V gene. V was trimmed by 0 bases and J by 11 bases, leaving 7 bases between them.